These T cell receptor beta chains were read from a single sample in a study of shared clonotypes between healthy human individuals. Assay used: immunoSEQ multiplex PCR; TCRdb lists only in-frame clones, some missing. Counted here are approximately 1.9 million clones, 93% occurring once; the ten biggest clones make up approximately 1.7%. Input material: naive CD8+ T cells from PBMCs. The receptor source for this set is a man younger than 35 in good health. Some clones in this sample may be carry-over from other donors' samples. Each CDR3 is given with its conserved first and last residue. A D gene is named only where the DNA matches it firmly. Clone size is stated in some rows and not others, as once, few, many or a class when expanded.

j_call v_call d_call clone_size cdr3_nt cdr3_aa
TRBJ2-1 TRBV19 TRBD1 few TGTGCCAGTACCTCGACGGGGACAGCCTACAATGAGCAGTTCTTC CASTSTGTAYNEQFF
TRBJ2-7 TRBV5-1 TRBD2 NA TGCGCCAGCAGCCTAGCGGTCCCCTACGAGCAGTACTTC CASSLAVPYEQYF
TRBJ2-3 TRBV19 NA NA TGTGCCAGTAGTACCGGGACCCTTGGGTATACGCAGTATTTT CASSTGTLGYTQYF
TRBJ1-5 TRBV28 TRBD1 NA TGTGCCAGCAGTTTATTCCTGGACAGGGTCGGTGGCAATCAGCCCCAGCATTTT CASSLFLDRVGGNQPQHF
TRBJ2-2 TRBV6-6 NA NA TGTGCCAGCAGTGCCGCCGGTTGGATTGCCGGGGAGCTGTTTTTT CASSAAGWIAGELFF
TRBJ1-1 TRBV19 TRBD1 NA TGTGCCAGTAGTCCACAGGGGTTTCGCACTGAAGCTTTCTTT CASSPQGFRTEAFF
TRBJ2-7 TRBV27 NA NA TGTGCCAGCAGTTTATACCCTACCTACGAGCAGTACTTC CASSLYPTYEQYF
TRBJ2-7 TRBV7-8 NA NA TGTGCCAGCAGCTTATACCTGGACTCCTCGTACGAGCAGTACTTC CASSLYLDSSYEQYF
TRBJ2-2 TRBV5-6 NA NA TGTGCCAGCAGCTCCGACAACACCGGGGAGCTGTTTTTT CASSSDNTGELFF
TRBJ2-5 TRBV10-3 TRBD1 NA TGTGCCATCAGTCCTACGGGACAGGGTTTCTTCGGCCAAGAGACCCAGTACTTC CAISPTGQGFFGQETQYF
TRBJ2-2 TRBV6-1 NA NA TGTGCCAGCAGTGAACTTGGGGAGCTGTTTTTT CASSELGELFF
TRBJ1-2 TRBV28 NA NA TGTGCCAGCAGTTTATTCTCCCGTGATGGCTACACCTTC CASSLFSRDGYTF
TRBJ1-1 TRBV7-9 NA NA TGTGCCAGCAGCTTAGCAGGGACGAACACTGAAGCTTTCTTT CASSLAGTNTEAFF
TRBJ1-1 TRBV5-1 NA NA TGCGCCAGCAGAATAGTACAGGGGAACACTGAAGCTTTCTTT CASRIVQGNTEAFF
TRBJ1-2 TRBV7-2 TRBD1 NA TGTGCCAGCAGCTTAAAAGGGACAGAGTACCTTTATGGCTACACCTTC CASSLKGTEYLYGYTF
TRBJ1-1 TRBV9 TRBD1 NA TGTGCCAGCAGCCAGGACAGGGCCACTGAAGCTTTCTTT CASSQDRATEAFF
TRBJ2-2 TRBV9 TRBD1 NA TGTGCCAGCAGCGTAACTGATGACAGGGGCGACACCGGGGAGCTGTTTTTT CASSVTDDRGDTGELFF
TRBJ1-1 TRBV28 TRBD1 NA TGTGCCAGCAGTCCGGACAGGGTGGTTGCTGAAGCTTTCTTT CASSPDRVVAEAFF
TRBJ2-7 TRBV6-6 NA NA TGTGCCAGCAGCCGGAACGGCAGGAGCTCCATTTACGAGCAGTACTTC CASSRNGRSSIYEQYF
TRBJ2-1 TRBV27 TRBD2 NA TGTGCCAGCAGAGCTAGCGGGAGCCTCTACAATGAGCAGTTCTTC CASRASGSLYNEQFF
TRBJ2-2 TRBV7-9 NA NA TGTGCCAGCAGCTTAGGACAGGTGGTTCCCACGAACACCGGGGAGCTGTTTTTT CASSLGQVVPTNTGELFF
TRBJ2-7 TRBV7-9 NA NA TGTGCCAGCAGCTCCCGAGCCGTAGGAGGAGATCCGAACTACGAGCAGTACTTC CASSSRAVGGDPNYEQYF
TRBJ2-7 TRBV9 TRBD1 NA TGTGCCAGCAGCCCAAGACAGGGTGTTTTTTACGAGCAGTACTTC CASSPRQGVFYEQYF
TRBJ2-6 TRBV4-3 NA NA TGCGCCAGCAGCCAAACCTATGGGTCGTTCCCCCCTCAATCTGGGGCCAACGTCCTGACTTTC CASSQTYGSFPPQSGANVLTF
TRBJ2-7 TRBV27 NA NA TGTGCCAGCAGTCATGGACCAAACTACGAGCAGTACTTC CASSHGPNYEQYF
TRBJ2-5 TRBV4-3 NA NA TGCGCCAGCAGCCAAGATGGGATCGTTGGAGAGACCCAGTACTTC CASSQDGIVGETQYF
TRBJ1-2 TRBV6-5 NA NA TGTGCCAGCAGTTACTCTCGGGGGATAGACTATGGCTACACCTTC CASSYSRGIDYGYTF
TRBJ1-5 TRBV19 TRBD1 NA TGTGCCAGTAGTACGACAGGGGGGTATAGCCAGCCCCAGCATTTT CASSTTGGYSQPQHF
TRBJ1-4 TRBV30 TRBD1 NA TGTGCCTGGAGCCTCGGGACAGGGAATGAAAAACTGTTTTTT CAWSLGTGNEKLFF
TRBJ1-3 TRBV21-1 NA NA TGTGCCAGCAGCAAAGAGGTGGAGGGCCCAAGCTCTGGAAACACCATATATTTT CASSKEVEGPSSGNTIYF
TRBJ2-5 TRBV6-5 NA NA TGTGCCAGCAGTTACGTACCAGGAGAGACCCAGTACTTC CASSYVPGETQYF
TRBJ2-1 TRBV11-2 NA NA TGTGCCAGCAGCTTTCCTTTGGAGGTCTCGAGCTCCTACAATGAGCAGTTCTTC CASSFPLEVSSSYNEQFF
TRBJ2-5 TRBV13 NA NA TGTGCCAGCAGCGCAAGCGGGCTCCAAGAGACCCAGTACTTC CASSASGLQETQYF
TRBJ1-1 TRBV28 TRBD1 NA TGTGCCAGCACCCGCGATATTCGGGGACAGGGGGTCCGCTTGGCCCCGCCAGGGACTGAAGCTTTCTTT CASTRDIRGQGVRLAPPGTEAFF
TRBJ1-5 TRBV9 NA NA TGTGCCAGCAGCCCCTCCGGGCAAAATCAGCCCCAGCATTTT CASSPSGQNQPQHF
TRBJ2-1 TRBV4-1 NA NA TGCGCCAGCAGCCAAGAGTTGACTCGCTCCTACAATGAGCAGTTCTTC CASSQELTRSYNEQFF
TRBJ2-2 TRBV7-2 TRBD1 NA TGTGCCAGCAGCTTAATCGGACAGGGGCTAATCACCGGGGAGCTGTTTTTT CASSLIGQGLITGELFF
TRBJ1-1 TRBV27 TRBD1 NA TGTGCCAGCAGTATCGCCGGGACAGTGAACACTGAAGCTTTCTTT CASSIAGTVNTEAFF
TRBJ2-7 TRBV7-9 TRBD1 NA TGTGCCAGCAGCAGCCGGGACAGGGACGTCCACGAGCAGTACTTC CASSSRDRDVHEQYF
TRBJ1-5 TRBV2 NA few TGTGCCAGCAGTGAAAGACAAAGAGGGCAGCCCCAGCATTTT CASSERQRGQPQHF
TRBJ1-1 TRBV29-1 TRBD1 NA TGCAGCGCCGCAGGGGGCTCGGACACTGAAGCTTTCTTT CSAAGGSDTEAFF
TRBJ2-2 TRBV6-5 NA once TGTGCCAGCAGGTCGCTCGGGGAGCTGTTTTTT CASRSLGELFF
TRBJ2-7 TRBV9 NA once TGTGCCAGCAGCGTAGAGGCGGGAGAGGGGGCCTACGAGCAGTACTTC CASSVEAGEGAYEQYF
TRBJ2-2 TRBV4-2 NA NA TGTGCCAGCAGTGTTTCCACTGGGGAGCTGTTTTTT CASSVSTGELFF
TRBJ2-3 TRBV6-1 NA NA TGTGCTTCCCGGATCGGCACAGATACGCAGTATTTT CASRIGTDTQYF
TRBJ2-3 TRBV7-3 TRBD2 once TGTGCCAGCTCCCGACTAGCGGGAATGACAGATACGCAGTATTTT CASSRLAGMTDTQYF
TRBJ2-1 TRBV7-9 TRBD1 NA TGTGCCAGCAGCCCTCGGGACAGCCTAAATGAGCAGTTCTTC CASSPRDSLNEQFF
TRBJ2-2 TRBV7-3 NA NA TGTGCCAGCAGCCCGATGACTAGAGGAAGCGCCGGGGAGCTGTTTTTT CASSPMTRGSAGELFF
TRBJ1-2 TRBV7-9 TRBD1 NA TGTGCCAGCAGCTCCGGGACAGGGGCCTTCTATGGCTACACCTTC CASSSGTGAFYGYTF
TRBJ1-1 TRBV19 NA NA TGTGCCAGTAGGTCCGCAAAGAACACTGAAGCTTTCTTT CASRSAKNTEAFF
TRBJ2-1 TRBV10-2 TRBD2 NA TGCGCCAGCAGTAAACAACTAGCGGGAGTGTACAATGAGCAGTTCTTC CASSKQLAGVYNEQFF
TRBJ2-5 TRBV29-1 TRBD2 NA TGCAGCGTAAGACTAGCCGAAGAGACCCAGTACTTC CSVRLAEETQYF
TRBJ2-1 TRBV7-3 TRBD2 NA TGTGCCAGCAGCCTAGTCTGGACTAGCGGCTACAATGAGCAGTTCTTC CASSLVWTSGYNEQFF
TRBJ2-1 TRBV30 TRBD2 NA TGTGCCTGGGAAGTAAAAGCGGGAGCGGCGAATGAGCAGTTCTTC CAWEVKAGAANEQFF
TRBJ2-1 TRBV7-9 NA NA TGTGCCAGCAGCTTAGATACCGGGACCTGGTACAATGAGCAGTTCTTC CASSLDTGTWYNEQFF